This entry is about one TCR beta chain. Germline CDR1 is SGHNT and CDR2 is YYREEE (reference sequence). The CDR3 length is 14 residues. Trimming took 4 bases from V and 5 from J; bases not matched to a gene: 5. These data originate in a study of radiotherapy plus CTLA-4 blockade in lung cancer. Here immunoSEQ multiplex PCR was the method, and the copy in TCRdb shows in-frame clones only, minus some. The table records more than 80,000 clones, about 83% of them present only once. V is TRBV5-4 and J is TRBJ2-3; 9 bases fit TRBD2. Material: peripheral blood, obtained from a patient treated with radiotherapy plus ipilimumab. This receptor was identified in a human donor with non-small cell lung cancer that progressed on radiotherapy plus ipilimumab. Some clones in this sample may be carry-over from other donors' samples. The DNA of the CDR3 is TGTGCCAGCAGCCAGCGGGGGGAGGTAGATACGCAGTATTTT. Protein product: CASSQRGEVDTQYF.